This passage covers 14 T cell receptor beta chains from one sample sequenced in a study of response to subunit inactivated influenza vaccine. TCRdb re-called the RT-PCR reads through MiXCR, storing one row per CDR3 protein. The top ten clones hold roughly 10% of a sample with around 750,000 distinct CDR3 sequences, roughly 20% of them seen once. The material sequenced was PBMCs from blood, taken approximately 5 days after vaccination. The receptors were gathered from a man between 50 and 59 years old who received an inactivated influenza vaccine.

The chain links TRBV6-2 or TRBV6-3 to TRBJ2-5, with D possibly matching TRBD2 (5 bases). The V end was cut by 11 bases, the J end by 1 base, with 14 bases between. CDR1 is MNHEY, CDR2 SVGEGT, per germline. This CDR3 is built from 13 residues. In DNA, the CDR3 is TGTGCCGGCCGGGGAAGGGCCCAAGAGACCCAGTACTTC. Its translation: CAGRGRAQETQYF.

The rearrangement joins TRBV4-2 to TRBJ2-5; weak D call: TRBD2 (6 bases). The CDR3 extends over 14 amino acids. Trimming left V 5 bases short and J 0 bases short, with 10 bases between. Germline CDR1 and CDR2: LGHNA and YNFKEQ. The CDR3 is CASSARDYQETQYF. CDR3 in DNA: TGTGCCAGCAGCGCCCGGGACTACCAAGAGACCCAGTACTTC.

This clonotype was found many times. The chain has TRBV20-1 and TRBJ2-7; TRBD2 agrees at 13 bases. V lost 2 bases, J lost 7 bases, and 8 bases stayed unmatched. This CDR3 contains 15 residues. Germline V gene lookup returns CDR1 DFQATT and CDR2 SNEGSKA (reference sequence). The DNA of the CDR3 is TGCAGTGCTAGATCACTAGCGGGGGGGCCGGGGGAGCAGTACTTC. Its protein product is CSARSLAGGPGEQYF.

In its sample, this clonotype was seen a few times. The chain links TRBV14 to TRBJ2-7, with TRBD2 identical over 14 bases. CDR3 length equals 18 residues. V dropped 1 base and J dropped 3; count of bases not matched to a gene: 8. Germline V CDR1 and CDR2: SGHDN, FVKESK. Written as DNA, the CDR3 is TGTGCCAGCAGCCAAGGATGGTCGACTAGCGGGAGGGGCTACGAGCAGTACTTC. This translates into CASSQGWSTSGRGYEQYF. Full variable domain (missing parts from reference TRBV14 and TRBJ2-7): EAGVTQFPSHSVIEKGQTVTLRCDPISGHDNLYWYRRVMGKEIKFLLHFVKESKQDESGMPNNRFLAERTGGTYSTLKVQPAELEDSGVYFCASSQGWSTSGRGYEQYFGPGTRLTVT.

This CDR3 reads CSVWTAGLGYNEQFF. The CDR3 DNA reads TGCAGCGTGTGGACCGCAGGGCTGGGGTACAATGAGCAGTTCTTC. The genes are TRBV29-1 and TRBJ2-1; maybe TRBD1 (5 bases). Trimming stripped 6 bases from V and 4 bases from J, with 19 bases between. Germline V gene lookup returns CDR1 SQVTM and CDR2 ANQGSEA. The length of the CDR3 is 15 residues.

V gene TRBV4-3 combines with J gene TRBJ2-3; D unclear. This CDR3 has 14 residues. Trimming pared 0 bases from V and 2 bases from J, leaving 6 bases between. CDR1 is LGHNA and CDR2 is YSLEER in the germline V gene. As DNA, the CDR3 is TGCGCCAGCAGCCAAGATGGGCTCACAGATACGCAGTATTTT. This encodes CASSQDGLTDTQYF.

The CDR3 coding sequence is TGTGCCAGCAGCTTGGCTAGCGGGAGGGGGGACGACGAGCAGTACTTC. Protein product: CASSLASGRGDDEQYF. V usage is TRBV7-2 and J usage is TRBJ2-7; TRBD2 matches 12 bases. This CDR3 comprises 16 residues. The trim removed 3 bases at V and 5 bases at J, leaving 8 bases unmatched. Germline V gene sequence: CDR1 SGHTA, CDR2 FQGNSA.

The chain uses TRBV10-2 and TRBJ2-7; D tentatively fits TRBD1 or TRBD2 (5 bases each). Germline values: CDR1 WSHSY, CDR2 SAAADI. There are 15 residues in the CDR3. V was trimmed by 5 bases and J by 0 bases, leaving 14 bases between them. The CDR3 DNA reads TGCGCCAGCAGTAGAGGGGCTGTAAACTCCTACGAGCAGTACTTC. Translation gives CASSRGAVNSYEQYF.

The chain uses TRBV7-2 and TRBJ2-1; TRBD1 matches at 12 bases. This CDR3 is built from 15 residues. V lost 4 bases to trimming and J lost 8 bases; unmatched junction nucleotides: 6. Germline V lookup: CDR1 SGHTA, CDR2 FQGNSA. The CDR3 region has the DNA TGTGCCAGCAGCTCCGGGACAGGGGGCTTCGATGAGCAGTTCTTC. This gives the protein CASSSGTGGFDEQFF.

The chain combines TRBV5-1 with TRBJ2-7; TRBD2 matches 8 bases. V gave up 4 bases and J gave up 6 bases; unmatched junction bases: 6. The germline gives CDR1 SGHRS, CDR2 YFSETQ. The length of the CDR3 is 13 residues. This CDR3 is CASSREGPFEQYF. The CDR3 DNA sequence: TGCGCCAGCAGCCGGGAGGGCCCCTTCGAGCAGTACTTC.

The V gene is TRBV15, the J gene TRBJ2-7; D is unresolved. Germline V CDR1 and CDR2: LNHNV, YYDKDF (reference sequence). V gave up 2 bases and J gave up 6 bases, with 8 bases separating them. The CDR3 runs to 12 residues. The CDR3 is CATSRSLGEQYF. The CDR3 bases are TGTGCCACCAGCAGAAGTCTCGGCGAGCAGTACTTC. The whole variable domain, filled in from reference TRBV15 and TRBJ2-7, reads DAMVIQNPRYQVTQFGKPVTLSCSQTLNHNVMYWYQQKSSQAPKLLFHYYDKDFNNEADTPDNFQSRRPNTSFCFLDIRSPGLGDTAMYLCATSRSLGEQYFGPGTRLTVT.

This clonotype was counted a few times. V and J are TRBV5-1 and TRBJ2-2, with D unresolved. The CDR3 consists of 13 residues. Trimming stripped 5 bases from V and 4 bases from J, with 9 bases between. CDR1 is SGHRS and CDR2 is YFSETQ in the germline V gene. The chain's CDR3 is CASRDTFTGELFF. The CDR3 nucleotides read TGCGCCAGCAGAGACACCTTCACCGGGGAGCTGTTTTTT.

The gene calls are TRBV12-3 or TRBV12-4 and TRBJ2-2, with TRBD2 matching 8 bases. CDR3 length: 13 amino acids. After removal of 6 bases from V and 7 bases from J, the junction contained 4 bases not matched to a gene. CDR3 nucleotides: TGTGCCAGCAGGAAGCGGGGGATCGGGGAGCTGTTTTTT. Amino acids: CASRKRGIGELFF.

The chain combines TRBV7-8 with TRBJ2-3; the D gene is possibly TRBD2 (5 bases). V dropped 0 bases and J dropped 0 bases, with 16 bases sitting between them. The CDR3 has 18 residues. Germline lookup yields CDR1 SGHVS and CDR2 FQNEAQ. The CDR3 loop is CASSLALPLAESTDTQYF. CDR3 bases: TGTGCCAGCAGCTTAGCGCTCCCCCTAGCAGAGAGCACAGATACGCAGTATTTT.